This T cell receptor beta chain appears in the sequencing data of a study of CD4 and CD8 cells across lung adenocarcinoma regions. MiXCR, run by TCRdb on the PCR reads, gives a single entry per CDR3 protein. The repertoire has about 3,700 distinct CDR3 sequences, roughly 50% of them found once; the top ten carry 20% to 25%. This CDR3 region has 14 residues. V lost 0 bases and J lost 4, with 7 bases in between. Germline values: CDR1 SGHAT, CDR2 FQDESV (reference sequence). Localized lung adenocarcinoma, a non-small cell lung cancer, affected the donors. This chain connects TRBV11-1 to TRBJ2-1; the D is unclear. This receptor was identified in a female donor with lung adenocarcinoma. The CD4 and CD8 labels of this study may be unreliable. Sequenced: CD4+ T cells from the margin of a lung tumor. Here the CDR3 DNA reads TGTGCCAGCAGCTTAGCGGCAGAATACAATGAGCAGTTCTTC. Protein sequence: CASSLAAEYNEQFF. Combining the CDR3 with reference TRBV11-1 and TRBJ2-1 gives the whole variable domain EAEVAQSPRYKITEKSQAVAFWCDPISGHATLYWYRQILGQGPELLVQFQDESVVDDSQLPKDRFSAERLKGVDSTLKIQPAELGDSAMYLCASSLAAEYNEQFFGPGTRLTVL.